This T cell receptor (beta chain) came from a study of human T cells and chemical hapten exposure. Individual cDNA molecules each carried unique molecular identifiers attached by the library. TCRdb re-derived calls from the RACE reads in MiXCR, one entry per CDR3 protein. This table has about 87,000 distinct CDR3 sequences, about 8.9% appearing once. Germline V gene sequence: CDR1 LNHDA, CDR2 SQIVND (reference sequence). The CDR3 sequence is 14 residues long. With V trimmed by 7 bases and J by 3 bases, 8 bases remained unmatched. The time point was: pre-sensitization, week 0. Treatment here: therapeutic diphenylcyclopropenone sensitization with weekly scalp DPC.

The receptor was isolated from a woman aged 40-49 years with alopecia areata. Some clones in this sample may be carry-over from other donors' samples. The chain joins TRBV19 to TRBJ2-7; TRBD1 matches 8 bases. Material: whole blood, obtained in connection with sensitization to the hapten diphenylcyclopropenone (DPC). The CDR3 region has the DNA TGTGCCAGTACCCCCCATACAGGGGGCTACGAGCAGTACTTC. It codes for CASTPHTGGYEQYF.